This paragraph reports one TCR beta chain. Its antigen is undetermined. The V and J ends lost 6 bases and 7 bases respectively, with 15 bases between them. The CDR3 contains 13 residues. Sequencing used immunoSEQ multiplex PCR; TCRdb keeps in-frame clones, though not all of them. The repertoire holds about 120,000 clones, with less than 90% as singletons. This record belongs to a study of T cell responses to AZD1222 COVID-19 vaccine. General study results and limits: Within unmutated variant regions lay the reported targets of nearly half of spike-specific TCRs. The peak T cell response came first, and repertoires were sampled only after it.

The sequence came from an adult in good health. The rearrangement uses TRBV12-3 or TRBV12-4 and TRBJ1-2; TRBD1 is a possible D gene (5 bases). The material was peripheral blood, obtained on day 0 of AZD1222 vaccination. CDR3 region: CASSQGGTGGYTF. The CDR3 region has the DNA TGTGCCAGCAGCCAAGGAGGGACCGGTGGCTACACCTTC.